Shown below are 2 T cell receptor beta chains from a single sample sequenced in a study of T cell responses to AZD1222 COVID-19 vaccine. Only in-frame clones appear in the TCRdb table, and some are missing; sequencing was by immunoSEQ multiplex PCR. The sample lists 180,000 or so clones; 90% to 95% were seen once. The starting material was peripheral blood, obtained 28 days after the second AZD1222 dose. These receptor sequences come from an adult who received the AZD1222 COVID-19 vaccine.

The chain employs TRBV4-1 and TRBJ2-1; 9 bases are a match to TRBD1. J lost 7 bases, V lost 5 bases, and 12 bases had no gene match. Germline assignment: CDR1 MGHRA and CDR2 YSYEKL. The CDR3 sequence is 16 residues long. The CDR3 loop is CASSTYSGTGNNEQFF. CDR3 in DNA: TGCGCCAGCAGCACATATTCCGGGACAGGGAATAATGAGCAGTTCTTC.

The V gene is TRBV15, the J gene TRBJ1-2; 9 nucleotides match TRBD1. V gave up 5 bases and J gave up 2 bases; unmatched junction bases: 3. CDR3 length: 14 residues. CDR1 and CDR2 from the germline V gene are LNHNV and YYDKDF (reference sequence). CDR3 loop: CATSRDRENYGYTF. The CDR3 DNA sequence: TGTGCCACCAGCCGGGACAGGGAAAACTATGGCTACACCTTC.